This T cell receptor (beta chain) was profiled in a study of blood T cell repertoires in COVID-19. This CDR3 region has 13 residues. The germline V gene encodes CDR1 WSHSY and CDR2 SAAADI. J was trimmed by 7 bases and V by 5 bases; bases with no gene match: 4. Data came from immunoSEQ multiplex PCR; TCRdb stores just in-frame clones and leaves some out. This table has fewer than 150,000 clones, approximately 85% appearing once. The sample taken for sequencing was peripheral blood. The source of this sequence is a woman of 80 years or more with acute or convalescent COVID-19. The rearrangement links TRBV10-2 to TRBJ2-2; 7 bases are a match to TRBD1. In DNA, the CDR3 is TGCGCCAGCAGTTCCACAGGGGACGGGGAGCTGTTTTTT. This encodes CASSSTGDGELFF.